This T cell receptor (beta chain) stems from a study of cytomegalovirus exposure and HLA in healthy donors. Notes on the study in general: Some public TCRs appeared in many individuals, while most sequences were rare. Segments of the TCR beta V type were, in most cases, productive about 90% or about 30% of the time in an earlier analysis. Most likely, a cluster of highly shared sequence variants arose as a sequencing artifact.

13 Jbeta primers and 60 Vbeta primers were used for the PCR. Produced via immunoSEQ multiplex PCR; TCRdb's table is partial and in-frame only. The data hold about 200,000 clones, with over 75% observed a single time. For this clone: Its antigen remains unknown.

Germline V gene lookup returns CDR1 SNHLY and CDR2 FYNNEI. Trimming removed 2 bases at V and 0 bases at J, with 16 bases between. This CDR3 comprises 18 residues. The V and J genes are TRBV2 and TRBJ1-4; D call uncertain. The TCR was taken from a woman younger than 45 in good health and CMV-seronegative. Sequencing was done on a sample of PBMCs. Written as DNA, the CDR3 is TGTGCCAGCAGTGAACACCCGACCCACAGAGCAACTAATGAAAAACTGTTTTTT. This codes for CASSEHPTHRATNEKLFF.